This T cell receptor (beta chain) derives from a study of shared clonotypes between healthy human individuals. Both subsets, CD45RA+ naive and CD45RA-negative memory, were split from the CD4+ cells. The assay was immunoSEQ multiplex PCR, and TCRdb's table has in-frame clones only and misses some. In the table there are about 2 million clones, 85% to 95% of which are singletons. The CDR3 consists of 14 residues. J lost 7 bases, V lost 6 bases, and 14 bases had no gene match. CDR1 is SQVTM, CDR2 ANQGSEA, per germline. The rearrangement links TRBV29-1 to TRBJ1-1, with 7 bases identical to TRBD1. Sequenced: naive CD4+ T cells sorted from blood. Documented subset: CD45RA+ positively selected. This clonotype was sampled from a man between 18 and 29 years old in good health. CDR3 residues: CSVLREGAGGEAFF. In nucleotides, the CDR3 is TGCAGCGTACTGAGGGAGGGGGCAGGTGGTGAAGCTTTCTTT.